One and the same sample provided the 3 T cell receptor beta chains below, sequenced in a study of shared clonotypes between healthy human individuals. Assay used: immunoSEQ multiplex PCR; TCRdb lists only in-frame clones, some missing. This table holds about 640,000 clones, about three quarters found once. Sequences were obtained from memory CD4+ T cells sorted from blood. Subset defined: CD45RA-negative fraction. Source of these receptors: a woman aged 25 to 39 in good health.

This clone came up many times. The chain has TRBV7-2 and TRBJ2-2; TRBD1 matches at 7 bases. Germline CDR1 is SGHTA and CDR2 is FQGNSA. This CDR3 is 16 amino acids long. The V gene end was trimmed by 5 bases and the J gene end by 5 bases; junction bases not matched to a gene: 11. The chain's CDR3 is CASSDHRDRLTGELFF. The DNA for the CDR3 is TGTGCCAGCAGCGATCATCGGGACAGACTAACCGGGGAGCTGTTTTTT.

This clone occurred many times. The V and J genes are TRBV4-1 and TRBJ2-3; D perhaps matches TRBD2 (5 bases). Germline lookup yields CDR1 MGHRA and CDR2 YSYEKL. The CDR3 is 15 residues long. V was trimmed by 3 bases and J by 4 bases, leaving 14 bases between them. In DNA form, the CDR3 reads TGCGCCAGCAGCCAGGCTACTAGGCTCGCAGATACGCAGTATTTT. Amino acid sequence: CASSQATRLADTQYF.

CDR3 in DNA: TGTGCCAGCAGTTCGGGGGACCTTGGGGGCCTACTTAATCAGCCCCAGCATTTT. It codes for CASSSGDLGGLLNQPQHF. This chain uses TRBV27 with TRBJ1-5; D possibly corresponds to TRBD1 (6 bases). Trimming stripped 4 bases from V and 4 bases from J, with 23 bases between. The germline gives CDR1 MNHEY, CDR2 SMNVEV (reference sequence). The CDR3 spans 18 residues.